A single sample is the source of the 20 T cell receptor beta chains below, sequenced in a study of blood T cell repertoires in COVID-19 (dated by TCRdb to 2018 to 2021). The receptor library was made with the immunoSEQ multiplex PCR assay. In its TCRdb copy, this immuneACCESS table keeps in-frame sequences only and misses some clones. Where compared with another copy, unresolved V genes explain less than half of these, and the others have no known cause. This sample is represented by some 150,000 clones; 65% to 90% of them were singletons. Roughly 2.9% of the sample rests with the top ten. Specimen: peripheral blood. These receptors were collected from a man in his forties or fifties with acute or convalescent COVID-19.

V usage is TRBV19 and J usage is TRBJ1-2; 7 bases map to TRBD1. This CDR3 is built from 16 residues. V lost 7 bases and J lost 1; bases outside the gene matches: 12. The germline V gene has CDR1 LNHDA and CDR2 SQIVND (reference sequence). The CDR3 sequence is CASTKGQPDNNYGYTF. The DNA for the CDR3 is TGTGCCAGTACCAAGGGACAGCCCGATAATAACTATGGCTACACCTTC.

The chain uses TRBV9 and TRBJ2-5; TRBD2 matches at 10 bases. The ends lost 5 bases at V and 5 bases at J; junction bases unmatched: 9. The CDR3 consists of 15 residues. Looked up from germline, CDR1 is SGDLS and CDR2 is YYNGEE. The CDR3 sequence is CASSETGTSEETQYF. In DNA form, the CDR3 reads TGTGCCAGCAGTGAAACCGGGACTAGCGAGGAGACCCAGTACTTC.

The gene calls are TRBV4-2 and TRBJ2-5, with D tentatively TRBD1 (5 bases). Trimming cost V 0 bases and J 5 bases, with 10 bases left between them. Germline V gene data show CDR1 as LGHNA and CDR2 as YNFKEQ. The CDR3 is 14 amino acids. The CDR3 region is CASSQEVRAETQYF. DNA for the CDR3: TGTGCCAGCAGCCAAGAGGTCAGGGCTGAGACCCAGTACTTC.

This rearrangement joins TRBV5-1 to TRBJ2-1; D unclear. V shed 3 bases and J shed 5 bases, with 9 bases lying between them. The CDR3 extends over 13 amino acids. CDR1 SGHRS and CDR2 YFSETQ come from the germline V gene. CDR3 coding DNA: TGCGCCAGCAGCTCTCCAGGCAACAATGAGCAGTTCTTC. Its translation: CASSSPGNNEQFF.

The rearrangement uses TRBV4-1 and TRBJ1-2; no firm D call. Looked up from germline, CDR1 is MGHRA and CDR2 is YSYEKL. V lost 4 bases and J 7 bases, leaving 16 bases between the germline ends. The CDR3 extends over 14 amino acids. In DNA, the CDR3 is TGCGCCAGCAGCCGAGAACCGGGGAGCGGTGGCTACACCTTC. This encodes CASSREPGSGGYTF.

This clone was found a few times. The CDR3 nucleotides read TGTGCCATCAGTCCGGGGACAGGGAGCTATGGCTACACCTTC. Translated, it gives CAISPGTGSYGYTF. This sequence joins TRBV10-3 and TRBJ1-2, with 9 nucleotides matching TRBD1. Germline CDR1 is ENHRY and CDR2 is SYGVKD. The CDR3 covers 14 residues. Losses at the gene ends were 5 bases for V and 4 bases for J; bases not matched to a gene: 5.

This chain connects TRBV29-1 to TRBJ2-5; no firm D call. Deletions cut 0 bases from V and 2 bases from J, with 4 bases between. The CDR3 is 12 amino acids. Germline V lookup: CDR1 SQVTM, CDR2 ANQGSEA. In DNA form, the CDR3 reads TGCAGCGTTGAAGATCAACAAGAGACCCAGTACTTC. Amino acids: CSVEDQQETQYF.

J is TRBJ2-3 and V is TRBV12-3 or TRBV12-4; D remains ambiguous. The CDR3 sequence is 12 residues long. The ends were cut back, 3 bases at V and 7 bases at J, with 8 bases in the middle. In DNA, the CDR3 is TGTGCCAGCAGTTTCGCACAGCATACGCAGTATTTT. This translates into CASSFAQHTQYF.

The chain employs TRBV20-1 and TRBJ1-1; 10 bases match TRBD1. V lost 3 bases and J lost 1; bases outside the gene matches: 5. CDR1 and CDR2 from the germline V gene are DFQATT and SNEGSKA (reference sequence). CDR3 length equals 15 residues. The CDR3 protein is CSASRQGAANTEAFF. CDR3 coding DNA: TGCAGTGCTAGTCGACAGGGGGCGGCGAACACTGAAGCTTTCTTT.

As for this clone: One end of the junction does not line up with germline, which may come from a read error. This CDR3 is also generated by other DNA sequences in the sample. The chain links TRBV27 to TRBJ2-2; 8 bases map to TRBD1. Germline V gene data show CDR1 as MNHEY and CDR2 as SMNVEV (reference sequence). The CDR3 is made up of 17 amino acids. DNA for the CDR3: TGCGCCAGCAGTTTGCCCCCCGACAGGGGCGAACACCGGGGAGCTGTTTTT. Its protein is CASSLPPDRGEHRGAVF.

The table lists this clone with a few counts. Other DNA sequences in the sample encode the same CDR3. The chain is built from TRBV2 and TRBJ1-3; D not resolved. V was clipped by 6 bases and J by 0 bases, with 9 bases between them. CDR3 size: 14 residues. CDR1 and CDR2 from the germline V gene are SNHLY and FYNNEI. The CDR3 region has the DNA TGTGCCAGCAGCGCAGGTTCCTCTGGAAACACCATATATTTT. Translation gives CASSAGSSGNTIYF. Together with reference TRBV2 and TRBJ1-3, the CDR3 gives the full variable domain: EPEVTQTPSHQVTQMGQEVILRCVPISNHLYFYWYRQILGQKVEFLVSFYNNEISEKSEIFDDQFSVERPDGSNFTLKIRSTKLEDSAMYFCASSAGSSGNTIYFGEGSWLTVV.

This chain joins TRBV4-1 and TRBJ2-3; 8 bases map to TRBD2. The CDR3 loop spans 16 amino acids. CDR1 and CDR2 from the germline V gene are MGHRA and YSYEKL. Germline trimming cut 2 bases from V and 3 bases from J; bases unmatched to any gene: 7. The CDR3 nucleotides are TGCGCCAGCAGCCAACAAGCAGCGGGAGCAACAGATACGCAGTATTTT. It encodes CASSQQAAGATDTQYF.

V and J are TRBV11-2 and TRBJ1-1; 7 bases map to TRBD1. CDR1 and CDR2 (germline): SGHAT, FQNNGV. J gave up 4 bases and V 3 bases, and 5 bases lay outside the gene matches. The CDR3 consists of 14 residues. The CDR3 sequence is CASSLLQGTTEAFF. In nucleotides, the CDR3 is TGTGCCAGCAGCTTGCTACAGGGGACCACTGAAGCTTTCTTT.

V usage is TRBV27 and J usage is TRBJ2-7, with D possibly matching TRBD1 (6 bases). Trimming took 2 bases from V and 4 from J, leaving 15 bases between them. There are 15 residues in the CDR3. The germline gives CDR1 MNHEY, CDR2 SMNVEV (reference sequence). Here the CDR3 reads CASSLGNRVVYEQYF. CDR3 sequence (DNA): TGTGCCAGCAGTTTAGGGAACAGGGTAGTGTACGAGCAGTACTTC.

The V gene is TRBV19, the J gene TRBJ2-4; the D is unclear. The CDR3 length is 16 residues. Trimming removed 2 bases at V and 0 bases at J, with 11 bases between. Germline values: CDR1 LNHDA, CDR2 SQIVND (reference sequence). CDR3 sequence (DNA): TGTGCCAGTAGTATACCCAGTCGTCTAGCCAAAAACATTCAGTACTTC. Translated: CASSIPSRLAKNIQYF.

The V gene is TRBV27, the J gene TRBJ2-1, with D hard to call. Germline assignment: CDR1 MNHEY and CDR2 SMNVEV (reference sequence). This CDR3 is 13 amino acids long. Trimming shortened V by 2 bases and J by 8 bases, and 10 bases separated the two germline ends. CDR3 protein: CASSLGDKYEQFF. In DNA, the CDR3 is TGTGCCAGCAGTTTAGGTGACAAATATGAGCAGTTCTTC.

This clone was seen more than once but under ten times. The rearrangement links TRBV27 to TRBJ1-1, with 7 bases that match TRBD1. There are 17 residues in the CDR3. J lost 1 base, V lost 5 bases, and 13 bases had no gene match. In germline, CDR1 is MNHEY, CDR2 SMNVEV (reference sequence). Written as DNA, the CDR3 is TGTGCCAGCAGTAGCATTAGGACAGGATGGGCGAACACTGAAGCTTTCTTT. Residues: CASSSIRTGWANTEAFF.

This chain joins TRBV2 and TRBJ2-1; TRBD2 matches 7 bases. V dropped 5 bases and J dropped 3; count of bases not matched to a gene: 7. The V gene's germline CDR1 is SNHLY and CDR2 FYNNEI. This CDR3 contains 15 residues. CDR3 DNA: TGTGCCAGCAGTAACCTAGCGGACTACTACAATGAGCAGTTCTTC. Amino acid sequence: CASSNLADYYNEQFF.

The V gene is TRBV11-3, the J gene TRBJ1-1; 7 nucleotides match TRBD1. Germline V gene lookup returns CDR1 SGHNT and CDR2 YENEEA. The V gene end was trimmed by 5 bases and the J gene end by 7 bases; junction bases not matched to a gene: 4. The CDR3 runs to 12 residues. CDR3 coding DNA: TGTGCCAGCAGCATGCAGGGGGATGAAGCTTTCTTT. Amino acid sequence: CASSMQGDEAFF. The full variable domain, its missing parts supplied by reference TRBV11-3 and TRBJ1-1, is EAGVVQSPRYKIIEKKQPVAFWCNPISGHNTLYWYLQNLGQGPELLIRYENEEAVDDSQLPKDRFSAERLKGVDSTLKIQPAELGDSAVYLCASSMQGDEAFFGQGTRLTVV.

V and J are TRBV7-8 and TRBJ1-2; D ambiguous. The V and J ends lost 5 bases and 4 bases respectively, with 17 bases between them. CDR1 and CDR2 (germline): SGHVS, FQNEAQ. The CDR3 is 15 amino acids. The CDR3 DNA is TGTGCCAGCAGCGAGGCCCTACACGGCTCCTATGGCTACACCTTC. Translation: CASSEALHGSYGYTF. Full variable domain (remainder filled in from reference TRBV7-8 and TRBJ1-2): GAGVSQSPRYKVAKRGQDVALRCDPISGHVSLFWYQQALGQGPEFLTYFQNEAQLDKSGLPSDRFFAERPEGSVSTLKIQRTQQEDSAVYLCASSEALHGSYGYTFGSGTRLTVV.